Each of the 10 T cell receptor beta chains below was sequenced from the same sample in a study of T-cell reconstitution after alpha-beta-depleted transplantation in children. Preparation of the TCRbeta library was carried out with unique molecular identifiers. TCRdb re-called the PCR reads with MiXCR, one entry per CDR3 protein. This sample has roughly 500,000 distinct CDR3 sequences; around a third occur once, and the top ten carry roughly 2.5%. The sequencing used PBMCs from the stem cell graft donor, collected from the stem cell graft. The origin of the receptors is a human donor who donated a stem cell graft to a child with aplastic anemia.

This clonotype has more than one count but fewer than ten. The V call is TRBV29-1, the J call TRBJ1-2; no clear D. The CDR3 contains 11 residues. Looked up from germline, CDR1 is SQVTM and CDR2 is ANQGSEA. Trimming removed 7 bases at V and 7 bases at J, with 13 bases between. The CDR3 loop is CSASQASGYTF. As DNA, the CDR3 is TGCAGCGCCTCCCAGGCTTCTGGCTACACCTTC.

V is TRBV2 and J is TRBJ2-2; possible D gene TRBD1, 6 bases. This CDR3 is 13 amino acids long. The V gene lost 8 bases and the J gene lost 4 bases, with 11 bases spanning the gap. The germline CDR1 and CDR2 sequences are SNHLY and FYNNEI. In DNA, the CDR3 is TGTGCCAGCCGGACAGAGGGCACCGGGGAGCTGTTTTTT. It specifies CASRTEGTGELFF. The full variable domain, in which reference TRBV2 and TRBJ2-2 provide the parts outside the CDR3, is EPEVTQTPSHQVTQMGQEVILRCVPISNHLYFYWYRQILGQKVEFLVSFYNNEISEKSEIFDDQFSVERPDGSNFTLKIRSTKLEDSAMYFCASRTEGTGELFFGEGSRLTVL.

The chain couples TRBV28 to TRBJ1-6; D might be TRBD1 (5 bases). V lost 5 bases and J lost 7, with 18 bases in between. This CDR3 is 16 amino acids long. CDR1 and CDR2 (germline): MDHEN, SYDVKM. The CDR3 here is CASSPPGFRRNSPLHF. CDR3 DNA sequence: TGTGCCAGCAGTCCTCCAGGGTTCAGGCGCAATTCACCCCTCCACTTT.

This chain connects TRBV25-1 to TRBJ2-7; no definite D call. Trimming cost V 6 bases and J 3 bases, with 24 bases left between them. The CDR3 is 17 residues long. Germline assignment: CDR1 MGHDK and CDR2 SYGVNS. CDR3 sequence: CASSNRPNPRSYYEQYV. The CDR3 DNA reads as TGTGCCAGCAGCAACCGTCCCAACCCCCGTTCGTACTACGAGCAGTACGTC.

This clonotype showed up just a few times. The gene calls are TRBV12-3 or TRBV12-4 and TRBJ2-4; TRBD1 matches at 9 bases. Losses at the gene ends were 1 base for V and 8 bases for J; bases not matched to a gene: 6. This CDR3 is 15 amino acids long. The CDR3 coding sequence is TGTGCCAGCAGTTTAGAAGGGACAGGGAGGGACATTCAGTACTTC. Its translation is CASSLEGTGRDIQYF.

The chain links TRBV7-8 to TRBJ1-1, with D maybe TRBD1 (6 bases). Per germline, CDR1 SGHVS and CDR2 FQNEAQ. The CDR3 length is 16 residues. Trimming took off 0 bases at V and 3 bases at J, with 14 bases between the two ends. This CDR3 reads CASSLAALGAYTEAFF. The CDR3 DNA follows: TGTGCCAGCAGCTTAGCGGCCCTGGGGGCTTACACTGAAGCTTTCTTT.

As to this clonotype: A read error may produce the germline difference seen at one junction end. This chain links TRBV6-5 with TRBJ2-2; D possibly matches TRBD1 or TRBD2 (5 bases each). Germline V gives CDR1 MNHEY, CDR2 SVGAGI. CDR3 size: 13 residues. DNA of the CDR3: TGTGCCAGCAGTTACTACGGGACCGGGGAGCCGTTTTTT. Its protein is CASSYYGTGEPFF.

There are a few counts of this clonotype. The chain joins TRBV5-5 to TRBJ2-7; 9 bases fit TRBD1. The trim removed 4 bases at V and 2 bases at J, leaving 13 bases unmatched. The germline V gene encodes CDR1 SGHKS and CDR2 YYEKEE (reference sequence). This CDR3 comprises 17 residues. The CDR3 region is CASSRSRGTGRPYEQYV. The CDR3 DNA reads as TGTGCCAGCAGCCGATCTCGTGGGACAGGGAGGCCCTACGAGCAGTACGTC.

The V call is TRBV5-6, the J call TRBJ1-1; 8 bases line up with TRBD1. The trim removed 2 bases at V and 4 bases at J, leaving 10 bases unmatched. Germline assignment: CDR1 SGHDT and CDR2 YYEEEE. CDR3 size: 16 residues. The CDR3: CASSFRDRRGGTEAFF. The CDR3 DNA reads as TGTGCCAGCAGCTTCCGGGACAGGCGAGGCGGCACTGAAGCTTTCTTT.

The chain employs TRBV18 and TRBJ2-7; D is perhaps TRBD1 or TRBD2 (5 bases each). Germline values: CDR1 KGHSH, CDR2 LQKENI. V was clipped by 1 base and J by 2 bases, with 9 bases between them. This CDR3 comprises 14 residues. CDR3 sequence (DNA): TGTGCCAGCTCACCACGGGACGGGGCCTACGAGCAGTACGTC. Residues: CASSPRDGAYEQYV.